This T cell receptor beta chain comes out of a study of T cells in Graves' hyperthyroidism and ophthalmopathy (dated by TCRdb to between 2018 and 2020). With regard to the full study: Peripheral blood was collected at initial diagnosis, before any treatment. TCR V-J signatures able to tell the groups apart were searched for in a discovery cohort of 90 to 100 patients, of whom under 45 had Graves' ophthalmopathy and around 57 had stable Graves' hyperthyroidism. Whether ophthalmopathy could be predicted prospectively was tested in an independent validation cohort made up of 18 hyperthyroidism patients plus 17 patients who later progressed to ophthalmopathy. The 75 to 100 discovery patients were randomly divided into training and test sets at a 7:3 ratio. In addition, the study compared T-cell repertoires in thyroid tissue and in blood from several Graves' hyperthyroidism patients. After sampling, hyperthyroidism patients received methimazole starting at 30 mg daily, and ophthalmopathy patients received high-dose intravenous methylprednisolone. TCR Vbeta CDR3 sequencing of 130 to 150 peripheral blood samples (over 40 ophthalmopathy, 75 hyperthyroidism and roughly 17 progressor patients) is reported in the paper. Results and caveats for the whole study, not just this receptor: A 13 V-J signature model separated ophthalmopathy from stable hyperthyroidism, with around 88% sensitivity and 81% to 82% specificity in cross-validation and 80%/75% in testing. Most expanded thyroid clonotypes (frequency above 0.001) were also detected in blood, suggesting blood repertoires may reflect thyroid immune responses. During validation, the model predicted progression to ophthalmopathy a median of about 6.5 months ahead of onset, with just under 71% sensitivity and almost 75% specificity. Sample size was not statistically predetermined, and blinding of investigators to group allocation was not performed.

Ophthalmopathy patients had moderately to severely active disease, Clinical Activity Score of at least 3, NOSPECS grade of at least 4, and duration under 3 months. The study excluded patients with uncontrolled infections, other autoimmune diseases, pregnancy or lactation. Diagnoses relied on clinical symptoms, serum thyroxine and TRAb, thyroid ultrasound and orbital computed tomography. PBMCs were isolated from more than 9 ml of fresh peripheral blood by Ficoll-Paque density gradient centrifugation. Total RNA was extracted with Trizol reagent, and quality was checked on an Agilent 2100 Bioanalyzer. The TCR beta CDR3 regions were amplified from the RNA transcripts. The first round of RT-PCR for the TCR CDR3 was performed with the HTBI primer set and the Qiagen OneStep RT-PCR kit. The libraries were constructed in a second round of multiplex PCR and then size-selected and purified. Sequencing of the libraries was done on an Illumina HiSeq2000 using paired-end 100 bp reads. For the original study's pipeline: SOAPnuke was used to process the raw data, with reads discarded if the reads contained adapters or uncalled bases, had a mean Phred below 15, or lacked an exact constant-primer or identifier match. High-quality paired reads were merged using COPE v1.2.5, and each unique nucleotide sequence was defined as a clonotype. MiTCR v1.1 was used to align the clonotypes against IMGT TRBV, TRBD and TRBJ reference segments. The analysis included only V-J combinations with a frequency above 0.0001, which together covered 99.2% of the repertoires. The TCS score was defined as the ratio of F50 (clonal expansion) to E x V (chaos), calculated using BLOSUM62-based TCRdist between CDR3 peptides within each V-J. Welch's t-statistics and random forest reduced around 520 V-J features to 10 to 15, which were used in a naive Bayes classifier (R e1071). TCRdb trimmed the raw reads at Q25, called clones with MiXCR and kept productive beta chains. Records with the same CDR3 protein are collapsed into one entry carrying the most frequent genes and DNA. For this entry, the V and J calls and clone size follow TCRdb and not the study's own pipeline. This sample comprises 490,000 or so distinct CDR3 sequences, just under 20% of them detected only once. In total, the top ten clones hold about 50% of the sample.

V is pared back by 4 bases and J by 9 bases, with 12 bases lying between the germline termini. According to the germline V gene, CDR1 reads SQVTM and CDR2 reads ANQGSEA. The CDR3 measures 11 amino acids from cysteine to phenylalanine. Only the CDR3 DNA stays, 33 bases, in frame from base 1. This clonotype was detected only a few times. The clone's antigen remains unknown. It has no much larger one-base neighbor in the sample; base qualities were not kept. The sequenced sample was blood. The clonotype originates from a man aged 40-50 years with Graves' ophthalmopathy. The chain links TRBV29-1 with TRBJ1-1, with TRBD1 tentatively as D gene (5 bases match). The CDR3: CSVAWEGKAFF. The bases are TGCAGCGTTGCATGGGAGGGGAAAGCTTTCTTT. The CDR3, completed at both ends by the reference TRBV29-1 and TRBJ1-1 genes, gives the full variable domain SAVISQKPSRDICQRGTSLTIQCQVDSQVTMMFWYRQQPGQSLTLIATANQGSEATYESGFVIDKFPISRPNLTFSTLTVSNMSPEDSSIYLCSVAWEGKAFFGQGTRLTVV.